The clone carrying this TCR beta chain was recorded a few times. Measured with immunoSEQ multiplex PCR; TCRdb has only the in-frame clones, and not every one. Among fewer than 70,000 clones listed, around 87% were seen once. The trim removed 5 bases at V and 9 bases at J, leaving 7 bases unmatched. This CDR3 contains 14 residues. Germline-derived CDR1 and CDR2 are SGHAT and FQNNGV. This entry is derived from a study of blood T cell repertoires in COVID-19. The overall study: T cells, B-cell-depleted T cells, or PBMCs provided the cDNA or gDNA that served as material.

The chain uses TRBV11-2 and TRBJ1-6; the match to TRBD1 covers 7 bases. What was sequenced was peripheral blood. The sequence was collected from a man in his fifties or sixties with active or convalescent COVID-19. The CDR3 nucleotides are TGTGCCAGCAGCCATAACAGGGGACGTTCACCCCTCCACTTT. It translates to CASSHNRGRSPLHF.